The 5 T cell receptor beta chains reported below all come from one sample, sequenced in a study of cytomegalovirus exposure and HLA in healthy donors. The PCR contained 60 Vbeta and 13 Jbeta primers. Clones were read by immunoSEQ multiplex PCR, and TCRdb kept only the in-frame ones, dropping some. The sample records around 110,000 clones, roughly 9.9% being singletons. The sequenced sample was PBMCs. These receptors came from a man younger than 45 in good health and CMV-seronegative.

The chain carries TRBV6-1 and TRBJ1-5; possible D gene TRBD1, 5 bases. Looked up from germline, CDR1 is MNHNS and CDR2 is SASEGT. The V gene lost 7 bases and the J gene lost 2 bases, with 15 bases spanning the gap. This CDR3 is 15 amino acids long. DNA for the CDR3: TGTGCCAGCACCCACGGTGGGGCTGGCAATCAGCCCCAGCATTTT. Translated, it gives CASTHGGAGNQPQHF.

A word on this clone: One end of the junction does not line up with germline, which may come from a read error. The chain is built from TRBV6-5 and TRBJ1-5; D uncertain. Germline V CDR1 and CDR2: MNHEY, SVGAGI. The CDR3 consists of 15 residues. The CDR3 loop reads CASSITSYSNQHQHF. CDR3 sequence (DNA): TGTGCCAGCAGTATAACAAGCTATAGCAATCAGCACCAGCATTTT.

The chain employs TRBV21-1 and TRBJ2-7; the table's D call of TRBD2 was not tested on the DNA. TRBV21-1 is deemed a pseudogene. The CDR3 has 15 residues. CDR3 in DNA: TGTGCCAGCGTCCAGCGGGGGGACACCCCCTACGAGCAGTACTTC. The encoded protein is CASVQRGDTPYEQYF.

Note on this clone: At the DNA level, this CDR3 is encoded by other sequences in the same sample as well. The CDR3 region is CASSLRPGGKNTEAFF. DNA for the CDR3: TGTGCCAGCAGTTTAAGGCCTGGCGGGAAGAACACTGAAGCTTTCTTT. The rearrangement uses TRBV28 and TRBJ1-1, with unresolved D. Looked up from germline, CDR1 is MDHEN and CDR2 is SYDVKM. V gave up 2 bases and J gave up 1 base, with 14 bases separating them. The CDR3 covers 16 residues.

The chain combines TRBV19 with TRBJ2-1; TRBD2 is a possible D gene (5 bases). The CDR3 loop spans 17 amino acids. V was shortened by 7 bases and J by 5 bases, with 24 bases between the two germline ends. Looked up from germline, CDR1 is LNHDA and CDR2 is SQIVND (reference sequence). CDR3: CASTLTTLGSGDNEQFF. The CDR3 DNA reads TGTGCCAGTACCCTTACCACGTTAGGGAGTGGAGACAATGAGCAGTTCTTC.